This T cell receptor (beta chain) was documented in a study of T cells expressing NK-cell markers. On the study more broadly: From sorted CD3+CD56+NKG2C+, CD3+CD56+NKG2C- and CD3+CD56-NKG2C+ T cells came the TCR beta repertoires. With respect to HCMV, seven of the eight sequenced donors were seropositive, and one was seronegative.

From its re-call of the 5' RACE reads, TCRdb lists each CDR3 protein once, without DNA. Recorded for this sample: roughly 150,000 distinct CDR3 sequences. Broader study findings: The contribution of dominant NKG2C+ clonotypes to CD8+ T cells in about six donors was roughly 1.0-7.5%. These clonotypes additionally ranked first within the CD3+CD56-NKG2C+ fraction of four donors.

With regard to this clonotype: As yet, its antigen is unknown.

The germline V gene has CDR1 MNHNS and CDR2 SASEGT. There are 16 residues in the CDR3. This sequence joins TRBV6-1 and TRBJ2-7. Material: blood T cells: a sorted CD56 or NKG2C T cell subset, CD4+ or CD8+ T cells, or bulk PBMC T cells (not recorded which). This receptor was taken from a man aged 18-75 years in good health. CDR3: CASSPSVGVVSYEQYF.